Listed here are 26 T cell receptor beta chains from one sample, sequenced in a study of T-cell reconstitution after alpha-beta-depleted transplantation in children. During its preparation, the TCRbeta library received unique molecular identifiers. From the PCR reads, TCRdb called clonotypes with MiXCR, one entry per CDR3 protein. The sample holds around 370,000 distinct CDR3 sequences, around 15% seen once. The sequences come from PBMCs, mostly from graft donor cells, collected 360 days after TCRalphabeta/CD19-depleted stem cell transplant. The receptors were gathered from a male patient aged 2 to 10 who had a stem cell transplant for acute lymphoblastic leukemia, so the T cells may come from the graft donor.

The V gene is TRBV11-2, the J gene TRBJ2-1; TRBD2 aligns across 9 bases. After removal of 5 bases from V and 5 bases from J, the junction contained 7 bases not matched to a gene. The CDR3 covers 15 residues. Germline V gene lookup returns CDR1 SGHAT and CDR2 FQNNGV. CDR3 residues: CASSPGTSRHNEQFF. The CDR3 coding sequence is TGTGCCAGCAGCCCCGGGACTAGCCGACACAATGAGCAGTTCTTC.

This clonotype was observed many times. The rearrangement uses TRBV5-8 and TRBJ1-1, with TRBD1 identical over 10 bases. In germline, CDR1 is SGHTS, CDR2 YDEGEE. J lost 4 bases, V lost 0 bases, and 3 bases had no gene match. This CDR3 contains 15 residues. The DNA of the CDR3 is TGTGCCAGCAGCTTGGCCCGGGACAGGGGCACTGAAGCTTTCTTT. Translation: CASSLARDRGTEAFF.

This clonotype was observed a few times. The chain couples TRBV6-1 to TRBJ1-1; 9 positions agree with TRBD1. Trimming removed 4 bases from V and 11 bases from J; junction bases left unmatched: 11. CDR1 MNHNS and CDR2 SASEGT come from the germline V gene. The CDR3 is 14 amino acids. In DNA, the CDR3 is TGTGCCAGCAGTGTACAGGGGGCGAATAAGCTTGCTTTCTTT. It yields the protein CASSVQGANKLAFF.

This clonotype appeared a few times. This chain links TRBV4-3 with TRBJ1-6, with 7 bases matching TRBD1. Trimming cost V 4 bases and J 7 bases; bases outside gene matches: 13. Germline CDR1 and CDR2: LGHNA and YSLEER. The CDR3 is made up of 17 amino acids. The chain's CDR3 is CASSRDLPGQRNSPLHF. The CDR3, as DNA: TGCGCCAGCAGCCGCGATTTACCGGGACAGCGAAATTCACCCCTCCACTTT.

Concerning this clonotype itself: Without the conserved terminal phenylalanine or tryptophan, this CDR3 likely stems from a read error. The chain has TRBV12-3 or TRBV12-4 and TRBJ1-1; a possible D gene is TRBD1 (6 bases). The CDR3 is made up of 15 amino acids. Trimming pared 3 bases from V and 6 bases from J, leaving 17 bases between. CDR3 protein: CASSFGQPRGAEAFC. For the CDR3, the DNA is TGTGCCAGCAGTTTCGGACAGCCGCGGGGGGCTGAAGCTTTCTGT.

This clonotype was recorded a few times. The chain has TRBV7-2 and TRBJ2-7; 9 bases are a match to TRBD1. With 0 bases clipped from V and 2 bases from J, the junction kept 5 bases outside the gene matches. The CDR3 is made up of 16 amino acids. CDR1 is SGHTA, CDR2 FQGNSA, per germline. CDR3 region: CASSLAGTGTPYEQYF. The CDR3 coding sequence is TGTGCCAGCAGCTTAGCCGGGACAGGGACTCCCTACGAGCAGTACTTC.

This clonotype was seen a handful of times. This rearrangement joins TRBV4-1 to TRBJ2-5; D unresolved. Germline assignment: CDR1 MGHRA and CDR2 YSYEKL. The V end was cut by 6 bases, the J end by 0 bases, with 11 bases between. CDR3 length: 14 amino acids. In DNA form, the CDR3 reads TGCGCCAGCAGTTCCGACACGTACCAAGAGACCCAGTACTTC. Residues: CASSSDTYQETQYF.

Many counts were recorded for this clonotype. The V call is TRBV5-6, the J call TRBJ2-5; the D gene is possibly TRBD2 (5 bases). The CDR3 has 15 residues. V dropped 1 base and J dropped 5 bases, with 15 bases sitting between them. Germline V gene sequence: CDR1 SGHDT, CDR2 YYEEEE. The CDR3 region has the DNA TGTGCCAGCAGCTTGAAGACTGGCGCGGGTGAGACCCAGTACTTC. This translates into CASSLKTGAGETQYF.

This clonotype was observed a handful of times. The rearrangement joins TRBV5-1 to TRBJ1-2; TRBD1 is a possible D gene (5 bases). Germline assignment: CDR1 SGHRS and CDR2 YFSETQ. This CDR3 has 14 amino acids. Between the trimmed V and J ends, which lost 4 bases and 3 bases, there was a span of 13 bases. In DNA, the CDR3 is TGCGCCAGCAGCACGGACATATGGGACTATGGCTACACCTTC. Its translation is CASSTDIWDYGYTF.

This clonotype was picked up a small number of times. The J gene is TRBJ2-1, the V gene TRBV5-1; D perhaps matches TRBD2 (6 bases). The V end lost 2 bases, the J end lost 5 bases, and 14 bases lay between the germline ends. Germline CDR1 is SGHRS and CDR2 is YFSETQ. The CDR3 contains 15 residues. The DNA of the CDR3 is TGCGCCAGCAGCTTCGAGACTAGGGCACACAATGAGCAGTTCTTC. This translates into CASSFETRAHNEQFF.

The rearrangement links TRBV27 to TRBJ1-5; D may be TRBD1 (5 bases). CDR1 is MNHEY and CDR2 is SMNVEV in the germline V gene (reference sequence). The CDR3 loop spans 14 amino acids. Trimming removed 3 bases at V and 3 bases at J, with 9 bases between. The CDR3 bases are TGTGCCAGCAGTTTTGGCAGGGTCAATCAGCCCCAGCATTTT. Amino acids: CASSFGRVNQPQHF.

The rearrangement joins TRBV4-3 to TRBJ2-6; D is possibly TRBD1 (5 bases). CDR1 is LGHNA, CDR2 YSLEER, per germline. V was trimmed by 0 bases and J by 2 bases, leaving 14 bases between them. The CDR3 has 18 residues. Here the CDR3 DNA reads TGCGCCAGCAGCCAAGACCAGGGATTTCTGCCTGGGGCCAACGTCCTGACTTTC. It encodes CASSQDQGFLPGANVLTF.

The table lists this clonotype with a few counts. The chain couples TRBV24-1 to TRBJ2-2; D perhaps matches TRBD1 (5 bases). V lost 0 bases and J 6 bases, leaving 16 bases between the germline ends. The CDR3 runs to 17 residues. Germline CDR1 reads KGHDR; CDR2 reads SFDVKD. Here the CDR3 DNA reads TGTGCCACCAGTGATTTGTTTTCAGGGCCAGGTGCCGGGGAGCTGTTTTTT. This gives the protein CATSDLFSGPGAGELFF.

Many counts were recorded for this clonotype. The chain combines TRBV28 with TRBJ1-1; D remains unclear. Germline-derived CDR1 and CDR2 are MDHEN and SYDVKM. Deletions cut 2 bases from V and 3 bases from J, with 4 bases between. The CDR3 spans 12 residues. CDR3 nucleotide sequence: TGTGCCAGCAGTTTAAGTTACACTGAAGCTTTCTTT. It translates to CASSLSYTEAFF.

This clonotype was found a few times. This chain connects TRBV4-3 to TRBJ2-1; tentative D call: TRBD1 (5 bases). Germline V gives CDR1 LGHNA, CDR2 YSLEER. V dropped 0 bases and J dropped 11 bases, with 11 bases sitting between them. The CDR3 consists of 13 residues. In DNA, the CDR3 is TGCGCCAGCAGCCAAGATCCAGGGTGGAAGCAGTTCTTC. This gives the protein CASSQDPGWKQFF.

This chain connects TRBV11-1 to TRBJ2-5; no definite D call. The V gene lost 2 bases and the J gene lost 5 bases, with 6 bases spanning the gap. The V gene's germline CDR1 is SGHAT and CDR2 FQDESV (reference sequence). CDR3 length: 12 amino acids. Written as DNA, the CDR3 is TGTGCCAGCAGCTTAATCTGGGAGACCCAGTACTTC. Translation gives CASSLIWETQYF. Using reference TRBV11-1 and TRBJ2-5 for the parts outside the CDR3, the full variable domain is EAEVAQSPRYKITEKSQAVAFWCDPISGHATLYWYRQILGQGPELLVQFQDESVVDDSQLPKDRFSAERLKGVDSTLKIQPAELGDSAMYLCASSLIWETQYFGPGTRLLVL.

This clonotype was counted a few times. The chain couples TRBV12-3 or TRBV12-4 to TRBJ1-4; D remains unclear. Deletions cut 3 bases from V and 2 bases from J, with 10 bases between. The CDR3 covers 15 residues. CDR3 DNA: TGTGCCAGCAGTTTCCTCAGAGGCACTAATGAAAAACTGTTTTTT. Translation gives CASSFLRGTNEKLFF.

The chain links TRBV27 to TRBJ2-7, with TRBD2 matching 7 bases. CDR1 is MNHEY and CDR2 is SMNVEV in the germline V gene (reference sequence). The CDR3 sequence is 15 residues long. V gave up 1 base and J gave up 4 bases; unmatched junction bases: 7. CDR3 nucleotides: TGTGCCAGCAGTTTATGGTCGAGCGGGGAATACGAGCAGTACTTC. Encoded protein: CASSLWSSGEYEQYF.

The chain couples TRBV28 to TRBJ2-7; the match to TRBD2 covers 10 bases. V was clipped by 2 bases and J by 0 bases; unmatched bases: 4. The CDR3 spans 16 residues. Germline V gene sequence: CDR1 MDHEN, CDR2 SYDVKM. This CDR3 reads CASSLGLAGASYEQYF. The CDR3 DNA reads TGTGCCAGCAGTTTAGGGCTAGCGGGGGCCTCCTACGAGCAGTACTTC.

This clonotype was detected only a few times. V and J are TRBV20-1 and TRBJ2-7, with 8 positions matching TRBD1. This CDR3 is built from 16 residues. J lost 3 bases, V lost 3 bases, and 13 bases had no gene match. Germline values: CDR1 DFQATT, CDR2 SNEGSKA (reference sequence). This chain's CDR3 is CSASSDRGFPHYEQYF. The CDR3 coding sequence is TGCAGTGCTAGTTCTGACAGGGGTTTTCCGCACTACGAGCAGTACTTC.

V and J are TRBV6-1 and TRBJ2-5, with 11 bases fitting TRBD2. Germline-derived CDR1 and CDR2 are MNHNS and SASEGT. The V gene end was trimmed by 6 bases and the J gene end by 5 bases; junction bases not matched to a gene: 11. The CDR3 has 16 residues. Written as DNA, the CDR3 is TGTGCCAGCAGAAGCCCCGGGACTAGCGGTCGCGAGACCCAGTACTTC. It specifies CASRSPGTSGRETQYF.

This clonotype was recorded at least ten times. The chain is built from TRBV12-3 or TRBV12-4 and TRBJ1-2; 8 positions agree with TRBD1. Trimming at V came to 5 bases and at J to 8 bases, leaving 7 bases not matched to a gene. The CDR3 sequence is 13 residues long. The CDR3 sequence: CASSPGTGGGYTF. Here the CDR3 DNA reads TGTGCCAGCAGTCCTGGGACAGGAGGAGGCTACACCTTC.

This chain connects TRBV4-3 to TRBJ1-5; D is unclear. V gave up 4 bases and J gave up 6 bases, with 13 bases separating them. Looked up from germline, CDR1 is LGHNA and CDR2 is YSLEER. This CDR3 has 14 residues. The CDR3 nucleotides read TGCGCCAGCAGCCTGGAGGTATTACGTCAGCCCCAGCATTTT. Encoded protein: CASSLEVLRQPQHF.

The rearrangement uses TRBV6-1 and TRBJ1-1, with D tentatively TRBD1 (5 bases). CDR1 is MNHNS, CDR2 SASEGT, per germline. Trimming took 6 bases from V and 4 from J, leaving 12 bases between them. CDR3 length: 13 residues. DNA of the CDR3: TGTGCCAGCAGCCCCAGGACACCCACTGAAGCTTTCTTT. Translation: CASSPRTPTEAFF.

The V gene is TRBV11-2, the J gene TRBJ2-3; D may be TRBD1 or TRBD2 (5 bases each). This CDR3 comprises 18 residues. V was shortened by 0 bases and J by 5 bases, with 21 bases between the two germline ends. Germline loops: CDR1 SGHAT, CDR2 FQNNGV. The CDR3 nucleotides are TGTGCCAGCAGCTTAGATCTGTTGACCCGGTGGGACGGAGATACGCAGTATTTT. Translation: CASSLDLLTRWDGDTQYF.

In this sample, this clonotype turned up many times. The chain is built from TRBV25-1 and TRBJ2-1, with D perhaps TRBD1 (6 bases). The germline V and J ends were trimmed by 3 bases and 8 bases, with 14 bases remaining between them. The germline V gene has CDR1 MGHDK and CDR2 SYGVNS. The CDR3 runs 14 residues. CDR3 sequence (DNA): TGTGCCAGCAGTGACGGCAGGGGTTTCGATGAGCAGTTCTTC. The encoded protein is CASSDGRGFDEQFF.